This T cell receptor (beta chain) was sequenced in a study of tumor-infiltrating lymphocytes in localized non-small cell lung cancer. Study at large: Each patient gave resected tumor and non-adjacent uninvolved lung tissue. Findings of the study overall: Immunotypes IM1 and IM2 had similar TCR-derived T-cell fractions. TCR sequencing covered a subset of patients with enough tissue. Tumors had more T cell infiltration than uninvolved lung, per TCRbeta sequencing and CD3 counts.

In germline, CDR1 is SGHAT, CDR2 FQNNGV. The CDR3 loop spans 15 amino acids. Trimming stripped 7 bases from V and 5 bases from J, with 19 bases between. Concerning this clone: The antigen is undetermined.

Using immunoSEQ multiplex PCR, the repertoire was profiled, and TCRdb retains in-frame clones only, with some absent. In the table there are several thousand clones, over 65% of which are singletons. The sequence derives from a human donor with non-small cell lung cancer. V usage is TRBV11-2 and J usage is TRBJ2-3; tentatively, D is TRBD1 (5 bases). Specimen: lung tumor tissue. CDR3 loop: CASTSQGVSGDTQYF. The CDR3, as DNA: TGTGCCAGCACATCCCAAGGGGTTTCGGGAGATACGCAGTATTTT.